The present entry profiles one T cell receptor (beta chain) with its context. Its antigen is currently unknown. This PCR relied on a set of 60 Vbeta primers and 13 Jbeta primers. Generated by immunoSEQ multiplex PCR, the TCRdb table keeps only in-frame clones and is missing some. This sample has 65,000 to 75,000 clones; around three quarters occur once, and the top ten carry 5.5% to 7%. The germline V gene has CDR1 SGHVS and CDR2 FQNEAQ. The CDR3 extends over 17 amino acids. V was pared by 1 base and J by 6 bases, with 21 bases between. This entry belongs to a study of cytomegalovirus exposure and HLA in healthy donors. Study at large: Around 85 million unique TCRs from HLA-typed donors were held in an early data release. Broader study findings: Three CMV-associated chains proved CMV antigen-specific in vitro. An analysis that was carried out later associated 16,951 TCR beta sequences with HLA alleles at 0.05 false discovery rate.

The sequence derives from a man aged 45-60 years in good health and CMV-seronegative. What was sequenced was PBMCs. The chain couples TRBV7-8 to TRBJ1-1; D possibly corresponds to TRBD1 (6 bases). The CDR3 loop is CASSLGQKWGGVAEAFF. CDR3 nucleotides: TGTGCCAGCAGCTTAGGCCAAAAGTGGGGGGGCGTCGCTGAAGCTTTCTTT.